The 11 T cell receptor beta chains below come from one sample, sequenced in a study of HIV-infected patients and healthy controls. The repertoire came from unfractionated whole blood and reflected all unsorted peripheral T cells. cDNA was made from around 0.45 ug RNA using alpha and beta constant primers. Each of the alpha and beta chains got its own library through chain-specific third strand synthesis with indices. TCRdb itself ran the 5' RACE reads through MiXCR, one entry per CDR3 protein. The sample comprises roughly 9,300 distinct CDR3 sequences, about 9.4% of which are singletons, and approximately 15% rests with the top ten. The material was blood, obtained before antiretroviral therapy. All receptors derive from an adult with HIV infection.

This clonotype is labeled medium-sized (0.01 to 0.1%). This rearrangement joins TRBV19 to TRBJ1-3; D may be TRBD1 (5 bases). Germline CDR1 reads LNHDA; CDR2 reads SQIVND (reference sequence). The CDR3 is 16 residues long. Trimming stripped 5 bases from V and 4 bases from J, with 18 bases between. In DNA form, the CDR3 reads TGTGCCAGTAGTTCGAACGACGGGACTCTAGGAAACACCATATATTTT. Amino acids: CASSSNDGTLGNTIYF. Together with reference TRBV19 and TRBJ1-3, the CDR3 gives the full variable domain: DGGITQSPKYLFRKEGQNVTLSCEQNLNHDAMYWYRQDPGQGLRLIYYSQIVNDFQKGDIAEGYSVSREKKESFPLTVTSAQKNPTAFYLCASSSNDGTLGNTIYFGEGSWLTVV.

DNA of the CDR3: TGTGCCAGTAGTAGCCGGGACAGGGCCGAGCAGTACTTC. It is translated as CASSSRDRAEQYF. V and J are TRBV19 and TRBJ2-7; 9 positions match TRBD1. CDR1 is LNHDA and CDR2 is SQIVND in the germline V gene (reference sequence). V trimming: 4 bases; J trimming: 6 bases; junction bases outside the gene matches: 4. There are 13 residues in the CDR3.

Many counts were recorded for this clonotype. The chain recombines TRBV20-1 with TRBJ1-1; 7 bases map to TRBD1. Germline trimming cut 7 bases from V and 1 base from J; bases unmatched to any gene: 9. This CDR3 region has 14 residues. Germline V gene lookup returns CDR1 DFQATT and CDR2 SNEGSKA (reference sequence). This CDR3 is CSGGGDRANTEAFF. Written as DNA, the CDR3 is TGCAGTGGGGGGGGCGACAGGGCGAACACTGAAGCTTTCTTT.

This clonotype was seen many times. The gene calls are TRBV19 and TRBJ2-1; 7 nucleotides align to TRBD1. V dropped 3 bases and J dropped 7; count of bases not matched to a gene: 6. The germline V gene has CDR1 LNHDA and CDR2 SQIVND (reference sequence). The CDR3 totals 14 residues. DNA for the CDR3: TGTGCCAGTAGTATTGAGGGGGCGCAGAATGAGCAGTTCTTC. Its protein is CASSIEGAQNEQFF. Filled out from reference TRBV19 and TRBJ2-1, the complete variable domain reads DGGITQSPKYLFRKEGQNVTLSCEQNLNHDAMYWYRQDPGQGLRLIYYSQIVNDFQKGDIAEGYSVSREKKESFPLTVTSAQKNPTAFYLCASSIEGAQNEQFFGPGTRLTVL.

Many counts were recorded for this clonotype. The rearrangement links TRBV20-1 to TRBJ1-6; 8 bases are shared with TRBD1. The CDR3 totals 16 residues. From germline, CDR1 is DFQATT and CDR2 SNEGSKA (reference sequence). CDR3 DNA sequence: TGCAGCGGAGGGGGAACCTTGGACAGGGATAATTCACCCCTCCACTTT. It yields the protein CSGGGTLDRDNSPLHF.

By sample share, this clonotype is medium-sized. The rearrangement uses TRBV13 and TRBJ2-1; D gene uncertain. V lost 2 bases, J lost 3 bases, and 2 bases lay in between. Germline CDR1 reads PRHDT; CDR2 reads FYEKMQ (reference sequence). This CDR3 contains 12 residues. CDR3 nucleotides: TGTGCCAGCAGCTTATACTACAATGAGCAGTTCTTC. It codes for CASSLYYNEQFF.

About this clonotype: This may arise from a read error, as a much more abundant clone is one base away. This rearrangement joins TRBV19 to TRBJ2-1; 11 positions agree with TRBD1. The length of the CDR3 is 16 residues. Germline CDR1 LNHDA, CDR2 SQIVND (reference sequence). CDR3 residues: CASGIRDRGYRNEQFF. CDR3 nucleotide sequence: TGTGCCAGTGGTATTCGGGACAGGGGGTACAGAAATGAGCAGTTCTTC.

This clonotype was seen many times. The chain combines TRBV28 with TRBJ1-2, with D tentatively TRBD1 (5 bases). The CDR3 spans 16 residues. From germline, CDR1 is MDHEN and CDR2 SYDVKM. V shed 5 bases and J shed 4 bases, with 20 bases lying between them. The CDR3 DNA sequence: TGTGCCAGCAGTATCGACAGAGCCCCTAGCCTCTATGGCTACACCTTC. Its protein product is CASSIDRAPSLYGYTF.

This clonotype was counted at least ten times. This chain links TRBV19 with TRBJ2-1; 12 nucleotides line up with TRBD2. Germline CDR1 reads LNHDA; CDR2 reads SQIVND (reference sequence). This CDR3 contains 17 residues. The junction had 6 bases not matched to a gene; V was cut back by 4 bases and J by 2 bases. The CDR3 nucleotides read TGTGCCAGTAGTAAGACTAGCGGGAGATCCCCCTACAATGAGCAGTTCTTC. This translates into CASSKTSGRSPYNEQFF.

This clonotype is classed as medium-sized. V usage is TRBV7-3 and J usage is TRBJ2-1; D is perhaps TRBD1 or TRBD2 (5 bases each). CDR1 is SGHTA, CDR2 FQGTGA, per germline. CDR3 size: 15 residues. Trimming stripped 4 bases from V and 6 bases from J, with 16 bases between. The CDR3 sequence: CASSSPGPTGNEQFF. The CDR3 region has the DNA TGTGCCAGCAGCTCCCCGGGGCCTACGGGCAATGAGCAGTTCTTC.

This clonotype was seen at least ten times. The CDR3 DNA follows: TGTGCCAGCAGCCCCCGGGGGGGACAGGGTAGAGATACGCAGTATTTT. Its translation: CASSPRGGQGRDTQYF. This rearrangement joins TRBV7-6 to TRBJ2-3; D is perhaps TRBD1 (9 bases). Germline values: CDR1 SGHVS, CDR2 FNYEAQ. CDR3 length equals 16 residues. Trimming took 5 bases from V and 5 from J, leaving 20 bases between them.